This T cell receptor beta chain originates from a study of T-cell memory formation after mild COVID-19 listed by TCRdb under 2021. Background on the whole study: TCR sequence clusters from the two donors were found to be largely donor specific. Two young, previously healthy adult volunteers made up the cohort, one male and one female. In a couple of donors, T-cell clones that expanded and contracted after mild COVID-19 were followed by sequencing TCRalpha and TCRbeta repertoires longitudinally. Beyond this particular receptor, the publication reports: Only two mild cases were covered in the study, and larger cohorts including severe cases with pre-infection samples were considered necessary. SARS-CoV-2 specificity of the second-wave clones peaking on day 37 was not confirmed. The detection of some responding clones in pre-infection memory suggests that pre-existing cross-reactive memory T cells joined the SARS-CoV-2 response. Balanced CD4/CD8 phenotypes were observed for clones contracting from day 15 to 85, whereas a bias towards CD4+ was observed for a second wave of clones expanding from day 15 to 37. Contracting CD4+ clones were located mainly in the CM and EM memory subsets, whereas CD8+ clones were found to be enriched in EMRA.

Instrument on record: Illumina NovaSeq 6000. Using 5'RACE with constant-segment primers, TCRalpha and TCRbeta cDNA libraries were constructed, with sample barcodes and unique molecular identifiers added in the process. Trizol reagent was used to extract RNA from every sample. The libraries were amplified in two PCR steps, and the second step added a second sample barcode and Illumina TruSeq adapters. The libraries were sequenced on an Illumina NovaSeq using 2 x 150 bp paired-end reads. The published analysis was carried out like this. Demultiplexing of reads and collapsing into UMI-guided consensus sequences were performed with migec v1.2.7. Using mixcr v2.1.11, the UMI consensuses were aligned to TRA and TRB V and J templates and assembled into clonotypes. A clonotype was counted as expanded or contracted only if both edgeR and NoisET called the change significant, with noise models trained on biological replicates. For edgeR calls, the thresholds were a false discovery rate-adjusted p below 0.01 and a log2 fold-change of 1. As an exploratory analysis of dynamics, PCA with hierarchical clustering was applied to max-normalized trajectories of the 1000 most abundant clonotypes. Separately sequenced CD4+ and CD8+ repertoires were used to assign the CD4 or CD8 phenotype of responding clones. TCRdb took the public reads, trimmed them with fastp at Q25, ran MiXCR for clone calling and kept in-frame beta chains. Every distinct CDR3 protein forms one entry, paired with its most common genes and DNA. TCRdb, not the authors, supplied the V and J calls. The sample has more than 200,000 distinct CDR3 sequences on record, about 17% of them singletons. The ten largest make up approximately 3.5% of the sample.

Ficoll-Paque density gradient centrifugation was used to isolate PBMCs. This clonotype was recorded a few times. The clone's antigen remains unknown. Base qualities are not at hand, and no much larger clone is one base apart. Sequenced input: PBMCs or a T cell subset sorted from them (not recorded which). The sequence was collected from a man aged 18 to 35 who had mild COVID-19 (a few samples of this study predate the infection). The sample titles of this study are shuffled in the database, so cell type and time point are left out; the donor was told from shared clones.

CDR3 protein: CASSPQRASGNTIYF. In nucleotide form, the sequence is TGCGCCAGCAGTCCTCAGAGGGCCTCTGGAAACACCATATATTTT. Rearrangement joined TRBV4-1 to TRBJ1-3; the D gene assignment is ambiguous. The germline V gene supplies CDR1 MGHRA and CDR2 YSYEKL. The CDR3 contains 15 residues, cysteine and phenylalanine counted. Kept here is only the CDR3 DNA, which spans 45 bases and is read in frame from base 1. Cut back by 6 bases and 0 bases, the V and J ends lie 12 bases apart.